Below are 28 T cell receptor beta chains sequenced from a single sample in a study of T cell changes during pregnancy in multiple sclerosis. Using immunoSEQ multiplex PCR, the repertoire was profiled, and TCRdb retains in-frame clones only, with some absent. The sample holds around 80,000 clones, about 91% seen once. The sequenced sample was peripheral blood, obtained before pregnancy. Receptors originate from a female donor with multiple sclerosis, enrolled in a pregnancy study.

The rearrangement links TRBV28 to TRBJ2-5; 11 bases match TRBD1. Trimming took 2 bases from V and 7 from J; bases not matched to a gene: 9. CDR1 is MDHEN and CDR2 is SYDVKM in the germline V gene. This CDR3 contains 16 residues. The CDR3 is CASSLGRTGGAGTQYF. The DNA of the CDR3 is TGTGCCAGCAGTTTAGGTCGGACAGGGGGCGCGGGGACCCAGTACTTC.

Points on this clone: At one boundary the junction diverges from the germline segment, which might be a read error. This sequence joins TRBV28 and TRBJ2-7, with TRBD2 identical over 14 bases. The CDR3 spans 17 residues. The germline CDR1 and CDR2 sequences are MDHEN and SYDVKM. In nucleotides, the CDR3 is TGTGCCAGCAGCTTATCGGGACTAGCGGGAGCTTCGTACGAGCAGTACTTC. Protein: CASSLSGLAGASYEQYF. Together with reference TRBV28 and TRBJ2-7, the CDR3 gives the full variable domain: DVKVTQSSRYLVKRTGEKVFLECVQDMDHENMFWYRQDPGLGLRLIYFSYDVKMKEKGDIPEGYSVSREKKERFSLILESASTNQTSMYLCASSLSGLAGASYEQYFGPGTRLTVT.

The chain carries TRBV5-1 and TRBJ2-7, with 8 bases matching TRBD1. CDR1 is SGHRS and CDR2 is YFSETQ in the germline V gene. The CDR3 loop spans 14 amino acids. After removal of 2 bases from V and 4 bases from J, the junction contained 5 bases not matched to a gene. The CDR3 nucleotides read TGCGCCAGCAGCTTTAGGACAGGGTTGTACGAGCAGTACTTC. Protein sequence: CASSFRTGLYEQYF.

The chain is built from TRBV29-1 and TRBJ2-1; 15 bases map to TRBD2. From germline, CDR1 is SQVTM and CDR2 ANQGSEA. CDR3 length: 18 amino acids. With V trimmed by 2 bases and J by 8 bases, 13 bases remained unmatched. CDR3: CSVETRTSGRAFRYEQFF. Written as DNA, the CDR3 is TGCAGCGTTGAAACACGGACTAGCGGGAGGGCCTTTCGATATGAGCAGTTCTTC.

The rearrangement joins TRBV5-4 to TRBJ2-7; 15 nucleotides match TRBD2. The CDR3 is 15 residues long. Trimming took 4 bases from V and 4 from J; bases not matched to a gene: 3. Germline CDR1 SGHNT, CDR2 YYREEE (reference sequence). DNA for the CDR3: TGTGCCAGCAGCCTCGGGACTAGCGGGAGGTACGAGCAGTACTTC. Translation gives CASSLGTSGRYEQYF.

The chain employs TRBV10-3 and TRBJ1-2; perhaps TRBD1 as D (6 bases). The V and J ends lost 0 bases and 9 bases respectively, with 14 bases between them. Germline-derived CDR1 and CDR2 are ENHRY and SYGVKD. There are 14 residues in the CDR3. Here the CDR3 reads CAISESGTQNSYTF. Here the CDR3 DNA reads TGTGCCATCAGTGAGTCCGGGACACAGAATAGCTACACCTTC.

The chain uses TRBV2 and TRBJ1-3; 10 nucleotides align to TRBD1. The CDR3 spans 15 residues. J lost 4 bases, V lost 6 bases, and 6 bases had no gene match. Germline loops: CDR1 SNHLY, CDR2 FYNNEI. CDR3 loop: CASRIGTGEGNTIYF. The CDR3 DNA follows: TGTGCCAGCAGGATCGGGACAGGGGAGGGAAACACCATATATTTT.

J is TRBJ2-7 and V is TRBV6-6, with TRBD1 matching 9 bases. This CDR3 is 14 amino acids long. CDR1 MNHNY and CDR2 SVGAGI come from the germline V gene (reference sequence). V dropped 7 bases and J dropped 7; count of bases not matched to a gene: 11. This chain's CDR3 is CASNHPGQGEEQYF. The DNA of the CDR3 is TGTGCCAGCAACCACCCGGGACAGGGAGAAGAGCAGTACTTC.

This chain links TRBV28 with TRBJ1-1; D is possibly TRBD1 (6 bases). This CDR3 spans 16 amino acids. Germline assignment: CDR1 MDHEN and CDR2 SYDVKM. Trimming removed 8 bases from V and 0 bases from J, with 19 bases in between. CDR3 DNA sequence: TGTGCCAGCTCAAACGGACAGAGCCGGATGAACACTGAAGCTTTCTTT. Translation: CASSNGQSRMNTEAFF.

This chain joins TRBV18 and TRBJ2-7; D might be TRBD1 (5 bases). Between the trimmed V and J ends, which lost 3 bases and 2 bases, there was a span of 14 bases. The germline V gene encodes CDR1 KGHSH and CDR2 LQKENI. The CDR3 loop spans 15 amino acids. CDR3 nucleotide sequence: TGTGCCAGCTCACCGGGGCAGAAAATTACCTACGAGCAGTACTTC. Amino acid sequence: CASSPGQKITYEQYF.

J is TRBJ1-1 and V is TRBV19, with TRBD1 identical over 8 bases. This CDR3 region has 15 residues. Germline trimming cut 6 bases from V and 1 base from J; bases unmatched to any gene: 7. Germline CDR1 is LNHDA and CDR2 is SQIVND (reference sequence). The CDR3 nucleotides read TGTGCCAGTAGACTGGACAGGGCCTCGAACACTGAAGCTTTCTTT. Translated: CASRLDRASNTEAFF.

The rearrangement uses TRBV4-3 and TRBJ2-3; 8 bases fit TRBD2. The CDR3 sequence is 18 residues long. The germline CDR1 and CDR2 sequences are LGHNA and YSLEER. V lost 3 bases, J lost 4 bases, and 15 bases stayed unmatched. The CDR3 nucleotides read TGCGCCAGCAGCCAGGAGGGGAGGCCGCGAGCGGGGGCAGATACGCAGTATTTT. This codes for CASSQEGRPRAGADTQYF.

The chain carries TRBV5-4 and TRBJ2-5, with 7 bases identical to TRBD2. The germline V gene has CDR1 SGHNT and CDR2 YYREEE (reference sequence). J was trimmed by 7 bases and V by 3 bases; bases with no gene match: 3. The CDR3 covers 12 residues. The CDR3 DNA is TGTGCCAGCAGCTGGGGGGGAGGGACCCAGTACTTC. Translated, it gives CASSWGGGTQYF.

This clone was observed once. The V gene is TRBV2, the J gene TRBJ2-7; D not resolved. This CDR3 is 12 amino acids long. Trimming shortened V by 6 bases and J by 2 bases, and 8 bases separated the two germline ends. Germline CDR1 reads SNHLY; CDR2 reads FYNNEI. CDR3 sequence (DNA): TGTGCCAGCAGCCTAACCACCTACGAGCAGTACTTC. This gives the protein CASSLTTYEQYF.

The rearrangement links TRBV10-3 to TRBJ1-5; D is undetermined. The germline V gene has CDR1 ENHRY and CDR2 SYGVKD. V lost 5 bases to trimming and J lost 5 bases, with 13 bases between them. The CDR3 length is 14 residues. The DNA for the CDR3 is TGTGCCATCAGTTATACGAGGATGGATCAGCCCCAGCATTTT. This sequence encodes CAISYTRMDQPQHF.

V and J are TRBV5-1 and TRBJ2-1; 7 bases align to TRBD2. Germline V lookup: CDR1 SGHRS, CDR2 YFSETQ. The CDR3 totals 19 residues. The V gene end was trimmed by 4 bases and the J gene end by 6 bases; junction bases not matched to a gene: 22. CDR3 residues: CASSPVGGRVSVALNEQFF. The CDR3 DNA is TGCGCCAGCAGCCCCGTGGGGGGGAGGGTGAGCGTAGCTCTCAATGAGCAGTTCTTC.

The genes are TRBV20-1 and TRBJ1-5, with D uncertain. Trimming shortened V by 3 bases and J by 6 bases, and 6 bases separated the two germline ends. This CDR3 has 11 residues. Germline CDR1 and CDR2: DFQATT and SNEGSKA (reference sequence). The CDR3: CSASSGQPQHF. CDR3 DNA sequence: TGCAGTGCTAGTTCGGGTCAGCCCCAGCATTTT.

The chain links TRBV5-5 to TRBJ2-1; 8 bases line up with TRBD2. CDR1 is SGHKS, CDR2 YYEKEE, per germline (reference sequence). The CDR3 length is 17 residues. The V and J ends lost 0 bases and 7 bases, in that order; junction bases with no gene match: 12. CDR3 amino acids: CASSLAPSGRNKNEQFF. As DNA, the CDR3 is TGTGCCAGCAGCTTGGCCCCCAGCGGGAGAAACAAAAATGAGCAGTTCTTC.

The chain uses TRBV2 and TRBJ2-7; weak D call: TRBD1 (6 bases). The V end lost 6 bases, the J end lost 5 bases, and 17 bases lay between the germline ends. From germline, CDR1 is SNHLY and CDR2 FYNNEI. The CDR3 runs to 14 residues. The CDR3 loop reads CASRGAGDLDEQYF. DNA of the CDR3: TGTGCCAGCAGGGGGGCAGGGGATTTGGACGAGCAGTACTTC.

In this sample, this clone turned up once. The gene calls are TRBV11-2 and TRBJ2-7; D might be TRBD1 (5 bases). This CDR3 spans 13 amino acids. Between the trimmed V and J ends, which lost 5 bases and 0 bases, there was a span of 8 bases. Germline CDR1 SGHAT, CDR2 FQNNGV. The CDR3 reads CASSQGVSYEQYF. CDR3 DNA sequence: TGTGCCAGCAGCCAGGGCGTCTCCTACGAGCAGTACTTC.

V usage is TRBV29-1 and J usage is TRBJ1-2; D is possibly TRBD1 (6 bases). V lost 3 bases and J lost 8, with 22 bases in between. Per germline, CDR1 SQVTM and CDR2 ANQGSEA. CDR3 length equals 15 residues. CDR3 nucleotides: TGCAGCGTTGATCATGGGGTGCGGGGGGCGCAAGGCTACACCTTC. As protein: CSVDHGVRGAQGYTF.

The rearrangement joins TRBV20-1 to TRBJ2-1, with D tentatively TRBD2 (6 bases). Germline V lookup: CDR1 DFQATT, CDR2 SNEGSKA (reference sequence). CDR3 length: 11 residues. The ends were cut back, 6 bases at V and 9 bases at J, with 12 bases in the middle. This CDR3 reads CSARGGTEQFF. DNA of the CDR3: TGCAGTGCGCGAGGCGGGACTGAGCAGTTCTTC.

This chain uses TRBV7-8 with TRBJ2-7; TRBD1 agrees at 7 bases. This CDR3 comprises 15 residues. Germline V gene sequence: CDR1 SGHVS, CDR2 FQNEAQ. Trimming cost V 1 base and J 2 bases; bases outside gene matches: 5. The CDR3: CASSLEGAPAYEQYF. CDR3 nucleotides: TGTGCCAGCAGCTTAGAGGGGGCGCCGGCCTACGAGCAGTACTTC.

The V call is TRBV5-6, the J call TRBJ1-5; D ambiguous. The CDR3 covers 15 residues. Germline V gene lookup returns CDR1 SGHDT and CDR2 YYEEEE. V lost 4 bases and J lost 0, with 11 bases in between. The CDR3 is CASSDGVASNQPQHF. CDR3 sequence (DNA): TGTGCCAGCAGCGACGGAGTCGCTAGCAATCAGCCCCAGCATTTT.

This chain joins TRBV19 and TRBJ2-3; D remains ambiguous. The V end was cut by 4 bases, the J end by 2 bases, with 10 bases between. Germline CDR1 LNHDA, CDR2 SQIVND (reference sequence). The CDR3 has 14 residues. CDR3 nucleotides: TGTGCCAGTAGTAAAGATGGGCCCACAGATACGCAGTATTTT. It translates to CASSKDGPTDTQYF.

In this sample, this clone turned up a few times. The gene calls are TRBV28 and TRBJ2-1, with 7 bases identical to TRBD1. CDR3 length: 14 residues. Looked up from germline, CDR1 is MDHEN and CDR2 is SYDVKM. Germline trimming cut 7 bases from V and 2 bases from J; bases unmatched to any gene: 5. CDR3 amino acids: CASKGTDPYNEQFF. The CDR3 nucleotides are TGTGCCAGCAAGGGGACAGATCCCTACAATGAGCAGTTCTTC.

The chain combines TRBV6-6 with TRBJ2-6, with D possibly being TRBD2 (7 bases). CDR3 size: 16 residues. The V gene lost 2 bases and the J gene lost 2 bases, with 10 bases spanning the gap. Germline V gene data show CDR1 as MNHNY and CDR2 as SVGAGI (reference sequence). This CDR3 is CASSYRGGPGANVLTF. CDR3 nucleotides: TGTGCCAGCAGTTACAGGGGGGGTCCTGGGGCCAACGTCCTGACTTTC.

This clone showed up just once. The chain recombines TRBV2 with TRBJ2-3, with D possibly being TRBD2 (6 bases). Deletions cut 9 bases from V and 6 bases from J, with 16 bases between. CDR3 length: 13 residues. Looked up from germline, CDR1 is SNHLY and CDR2 is FYNNEI. In DNA, the CDR3 is TGTGCCAGTCAGTGGGCGGCGGGGGATACGCAGTATTTT. It yields the protein CASQWAAGDTQYF.